These 27 T cell receptor beta chains were sequenced from one sample in a study of OX40 agonist ivuxolimab in advanced cancers. TCRdb keeps only in-frame clones here, not all; method: immunoSEQ multiplex PCR. The sample includes about 70,000 clones, about four fifths of them seen just once. Sequencing used CD4+ or CD8+ T cells sorted from blood, obtained in a trial of the OX40 agonist ivuxolimab. The receptors originated from an adult with an advanced solid tumor such as melanoma, head and neck, liver or kidney cancer.

The chain employs TRBV19 and TRBJ1-1; no clear D gene. V lost 8 bases and J lost 1, with 11 bases in between. Germline CDR1 reads LNHDA; CDR2 reads SQIVND (reference sequence). The CDR3 has 13 amino acids. CDR3 loop: CASGATRNTEAFF. The CDR3 region has the DNA TGTGCCAGTGGAGCGACAAGGAACACTGAAGCTTTCTTT. The full variable domain, completed using reference TRBV19 and TRBJ1-1, is DGGITQSPKYLFRKEGQNVTLSCEQNLNHDAMYWYRQDPGQGLRLIYYSQIVNDFQKGDIAEGYSVSREKKESFPLTVTSAQKNPTAFYLCASGATRNTEAFFGQGTRLTVV.

By share, this clone counts as medium-sized. V and J are TRBV7-8 and TRBJ1-5, with D uncertain. V was clipped by 7 bases and J by 5 bases, with 24 bases between them. Germline-derived CDR1 and CDR2 are SGHVS and FQNEAQ. The CDR3 is 17 residues long. The DNA for the CDR3 is TGTGCCAGCACCCCCCGGGGATCCGGGTCCCCGGATCAGCCCCAGCATTTT. This sequence encodes CASTPRGSGSPDQPQHF.

The chain is built from TRBV11-2 and TRBJ1-2; a weak D match, TRBD1 (6 bases). The CDR3 has 13 amino acids. V was shortened by 1 base and J by 8 bases, with 11 bases between the two germline ends. Germline assignment: CDR1 SGHAT and CDR2 FQNNGV. This CDR3 reads CASSLGTVGGYTF. The DNA for the CDR3 is TGTGCCAGCAGCTTAGGGACAGTTGGAGGCTACACCTTC. Complete variable domain (other parts from reference TRBV11-2 and TRBJ1-2): EAGVAQSPRYKIIEKRQSVAFWCNPISGHATLYWYQQILGQGPKLLIQFQNNGVVDDSQLPKDRFSAERLKGVDSTLKIQPAKLEDSAVYLCASSLGTVGGYTFGSGTRLTVV.

The chain couples TRBV11-2 to TRBJ2-4, with D unresolved. Per germline, CDR1 SGHAT and CDR2 FQNNGV. This CDR3 contains 13 residues. V gave up 4 bases and J gave up 5 bases, with 9 bases separating them. The CDR3 bases are TGTGCCAGCAGCTCCTCCGATCAAAACATTCAGTACTTC. It codes for CASSSSDQNIQYF. Variable domain in full (rest from reference TRBV11-2 and TRBJ2-4): EAGVAQSPRYKIIEKRQSVAFWCNPISGHATLYWYQQILGQGPKLLIQFQNNGVVDDSQLPKDRFSAERLKGVDSTLKIQPAKLEDSAVYLCASSSSDQNIQYFGAGTRLSVL.

V usage is TRBV9 and J usage is TRBJ2-3, with 8 bases matching TRBD2. After removal of 2 bases from V and 1 base from J, the junction contained 3 bases not matched to a gene. Germline V gene lookup returns CDR1 SGDLS and CDR2 YYNGEE. This CDR3 comprises 15 residues. DNA for the CDR3: TGTGCCAGCAGCGTGTCGCGGGGGGGCACAGATACGCAGTATTTT. Residues: CASSVSRGGTDTQYF. Complete variable domain (other parts from reference TRBV9 and TRBJ2-3): DSGVTQTPKHLITATGQRVTLRCSPRSGDLSVYWYQQSLDQGLQFLIQYYNGEERAKGNILERFSAQQFPDLHSELNLSSLELGDSALYFCASSVSRGGTDTQYFGPGTRLTVL.

This chain uses TRBV7-3 with TRBJ2-7; 8 bases agree with TRBD1. This CDR3 is 17 amino acids long. Germline trimming cut 5 bases from V and 6 bases from J; bases unmatched to any gene: 18. The germline V gene encodes CDR1 SGHTA and CDR2 FQGTGA. The chain's CDR3 is CASSAADRGRWDCEQYV. The CDR3 region has the DNA TGTGCCAGCAGCGCCGCAGACAGGGGTCGGTGGGACTGCGAGCAGTACGTC.

The J gene is TRBJ1-2, the V gene TRBV28, with D hard to call. The CDR3 length is 14 residues. Germline assignment: CDR1 MDHEN and CDR2 SYDVKM. With 2 bases removed from V and 0 bases from J, the gap between germline ends came to 7 bases. The CDR3 bases are TGTGCCAGCAGTTTAAGTTTTTCTAACTATGGCTACACCTTC. Amino acid sequence: CASSLSFSNYGYTF.

This chain connects TRBV9 to TRBJ2-5; D is uncertain. The last part of the DNA fits TRBJ2-7 better; the J call may be wrong. The CDR3 length is 13 residues. Germline-derived CDR1 and CDR2 are SGDLS and YYNGEE. The DNA for the CDR3 is TGTGCCAGCAGCGTAGATCCAACCTACGAGCAGTACTTC. It translates to CASSVDPTYEQYF.

The chain employs TRBV15 and TRBJ1-5; 8 nucleotides align to TRBD1. Germline lookup yields CDR1 LNHNV and CDR2 YYDKDF (reference sequence). The trim removed 0 bases at V and 6 bases at J, leaving 10 bases unmatched. The CDR3 covers 17 residues. CDR3 region: CATSREVAGGRFQPQHF. Written as DNA, the CDR3 is TGTGCCACCAGCAGAGAAGTCGCAGGGGGCCGTTTTCAGCCCCAGCATTTT.

The J gene is TRBJ2-1, the V gene TRBV5-1, with D perhaps matching TRBD1 or TRBD2 (6 bases each). The CDR3 sequence is 15 residues long. From germline, CDR1 is SGHRS and CDR2 YFSETQ. Deletions cut 7 bases from V and 8 bases from J, with 22 bases between. CDR3 sequence (DNA): TGCGCCAGCGCCGATGGGGGGCCGGGAACCGATGAGCAGTTCTTC. As protein: CASADGGPGTDEQFF.

A few counts support this clone. This chain links TRBV5-4 with TRBJ2-7, with TRBD2 as a possible D gene (6 bases). The CDR3 sequence is 13 residues long. Per germline, CDR1 SGHNT and CDR2 YYREEE (reference sequence). V lost 2 bases, J lost 3 bases, and 9 bases lay in between. CDR3 residues: CASSLGGYYEQYF. The CDR3 DNA follows: TGTGCCAGCAGCTTAGGAGGGTACTACGAGCAGTACTTC.

This chain links TRBV7-7 with TRBJ2-3, with D hard to call. Germline V lookup: CDR1 SSHAT, CDR2 FNYEAQ (reference sequence). CDR3 length: 11 amino acids. Deletions cut 11 bases from V and 4 bases from J, with 10 bases between. The CDR3 region has the DNA TGTGCCGGCTACATCGCAGATACGCAGTATTTT. Protein product: CAGYIADTQYF.

The chain has TRBV7-8 and TRBJ2-7; 7 bases are shared with TRBD1. Germline assignment: CDR1 SGHVS and CDR2 FQNEAQ. Trimming cost V 5 bases and J 0 bases; bases outside gene matches: 7. The CDR3 is 15 residues long. CDR3 sequence (DNA): TGTGCCAGCAGCCTCGCGACAGGGAGCTCCTACGAGCAGTACGTC. Translation: CASSLATGSSYEQYV.

The V and J genes are TRBV18 and TRBJ2-2, with TRBD1 matching 10 bases. V dropped 5 bases and J dropped 7; count of bases not matched to a gene: 4. Germline V gene lookup returns CDR1 KGHSH and CDR2 LQKENI. The CDR3 is 14 amino acids. CDR3 DNA sequence: TGTGCCAGCTCAACGGGACAGGGGAACGGGGAGCTGTTTTTT. Its protein product is CASSTGQGNGELFF.

The chain carries TRBV7-9 and TRBJ2-3, with D maybe TRBD2 (5 bases). With 4 bases removed from V and 2 bases from J, the gap between germline ends came to 19 bases. From germline, CDR1 is SEHNR and CDR2 FQNEAQ (reference sequence). This CDR3 spans 17 amino acids. The CDR3 nucleotides read TGTGCCAGCAGCTCAACAGCGGAGCGGAGCTACACAGATACGCAGTATTTT. This encodes CASSSTAERSYTDTQYF.

The V gene is TRBV11-2, the J gene TRBJ1-2, with TRBD1 identical over 8 bases. With 5 bases clipped from V and 7 bases from J, the junction kept 6 bases outside the gene matches. Germline CDR1 SGHAT, CDR2 FQNNGV. This CDR3 contains 13 residues. CDR3 region: CASSTQGVGGYTF. CDR3 nucleotide sequence: TGTGCCAGCAGCACACAGGGGGTTGGTGGCTACACCTTC.

The rearrangement links TRBV27 to TRBJ2-3; D is ambiguous. The V end lost 3 bases, the J end lost 4 bases, and 11 bases lay between the germline ends. Germline loops: CDR1 MNHEY, CDR2 SMNVEV (reference sequence). This CDR3 spans 14 amino acids. The CDR3 here is CASSFSTISDTQYF. The CDR3 DNA reads as TGTGCCAGCAGTTTCAGCACCATATCAGATACGCAGTATTTT.

The gene calls are TRBV7-2 and TRBJ2-5; D gene ambiguous. The CDR3 spans 14 residues. Between the trimmed V and J ends, which lost 3 bases and 5 bases, there was a span of 13 bases. Germline CDR1 is SGHTA and CDR2 is FQGNSA. The CDR3: CASSFTGPRETQYF. The CDR3 DNA is TGTGCCAGCAGCTTTACCGGCCCCCGGGAGACCCAGTACTTC.

The rearrangement links TRBV6-1 to TRBJ1-1; weak D call: TRBD1 (5 bases). The CDR3 covers 14 residues. The germline V gene has CDR1 MNHNS and CDR2 SASEGT. Trimming took 2 bases from V and 6 from J, leaving 13 bases between them. The CDR3 DNA reads TGTGCCAGCAGTGAACCGGGAGGGGCCGCTGAAGCTTTCTTT. This sequence encodes CASSEPGGAAEAFF.

The chain recombines TRBV4-2 with TRBJ2-1; TRBD2 matches at 15 bases. The CDR3 covers 21 residues. J was trimmed by 0 bases and V by 1 base; bases with no gene match: 10. Germline CDR1 and CDR2: LGHNA and YNFKEQ. CDR3 sequence (DNA): TGTGCCAGCAGCCAAGTTTACTCCGGGACTAGCGGGAGGAACTCCTACAATGAGCAGTTCTTC. It yields the protein CASSQVYSGTSGRNSYNEQFF.

The chain couples TRBV7-9 to TRBJ2-5; no clear D. The J call may be faulty, since TRBJ2-7 better matches the DNA end. Germline CDR1 is SEHNR and CDR2 is FQNEAQ (reference sequence). The CDR3 spans 11 residues. The CDR3 coding sequence is TGTGCCAGCAGCTTGACGGCCGAGCAGTACTTC. Its protein is CASSLTAEQYF.

This chain links TRBV5-6 with TRBJ2-5, with D unclear. Between the trimmed V and J ends, which lost 3 bases and 5 bases, there was a span of 29 bases. Germline loops: CDR1 SGHDT, CDR2 YYEEEE. The length of the CDR3 is 19 residues. The CDR3 region is CASSSWRLGSGRLDETQYF. The CDR3 DNA reads as TGTGCCAGCAGCTCTTGGCGCCTAGGATCGGGTCGGCTGGACGAGACCCAGTACTTC.

The V gene is TRBV19, the J gene TRBJ2-3; D unresolved. The CDR3 has 13 amino acids. V lost 2 bases and J lost 6, with 9 bases in between. CDR1 is LNHDA, CDR2 SQIVND, per germline (reference sequence). In nucleotides, the CDR3 is TGTGCCAGTAGTATATCGACGGGTGATACGCAGTATTTT. Translating it yields CASSISTGDTQYF.

The rearrangement joins TRBV7-8 to TRBJ1-2; 8 nucleotides agree with TRBD1. The J segment lost 7 bases and the V segment lost 4 bases, leaving 8 bases of the junction unmatched. Germline V lookup: CDR1 SGHVS, CDR2 FQNEAQ. This CDR3 comprises 14 residues. CDR3 bases: TGTGCCAGCAGCTGGGGGGCAGGGGGCGGTGGCTACACCTTC. Translation: CASSWGAGGGGYTF.

The rearrangement joins TRBV27 to TRBJ2-3; D is unclear. Trimming removed 5 bases from V and 8 bases from J, with 11 bases in between. The CDR3 has 12 amino acids. The germline CDR1 and CDR2 sequences are MNHEY and SMNVEV (reference sequence). For the CDR3, the DNA is TGTGCCAGCAGTCCAGTTCTGGGTACGCAGTATTTT. It codes for CASSPVLGTQYF.

This clone was recorded once. The germline gene is not matched at one end of the junction; a read error may be the cause. This chain connects TRBV18 to TRBJ2-1; TRBD2 aligns across 11 bases. Germline lookup yields CDR1 KGHSH and CDR2 LQKENI. The CDR3 spans 15 residues. The CDR3 nucleotides are TGTGCCAGCTCGCCACTAGCGGGGGAATACAATGAGCAGTTCTTC. Amino acid sequence: CASSPLAGEYNEQFF.

The chain links TRBV6-5 to TRBJ2-5, with D uncertain. The germline V gene encodes CDR1 MNHEY and CDR2 SVGAGI. The CDR3 is 14 residues long. V was shortened by 2 bases and J by 0 bases, with 7 bases between the two germline ends. DNA for the CDR3: TGTGCCAGCAGTTACCGCCCGTACCAAGAGACCCAGTACTTC. Translation: CASSYRPYQETQYF.